This TCR beta chain derives from a study of technical replicates of blood from several donors. V lost 2 bases and J lost 1; bases outside the gene matches: 4. This CDR3 has 16 amino acids. CDR1 is SGHDN, CDR2 FVKESK, per germline. The data were produced by immunoSEQ multiplex PCR, yet TCRdb's version contains in-frame clones alone and is incomplete. Of 95,000 to 100,000 clones in the sample, just over 95% were seen once. The sequenced sample consisted of T cells isolated from PBMCs. The sequence was obtained from a human donor in good health. The rearrangement uses TRBV14 and TRBJ2-7; 11 bases match TRBD1. CDR3 region: CASSQSGQGVSYEQYF. Here the CDR3 DNA reads TGTGCCAGCAGCCAATCGGGACAGGGGGTTTCCTACGAGCAGTACTTC.